The rows below give T cell receptor beta chains drawn from one sample of a study of control samples from healthy donors and cancer patients. Data came from immunoSEQ multiplex PCR; TCRdb stores just in-frame clones and leaves some out. The sample includes around 250,000 clones, 82% seen only once; the top ten take 10% to 15%. Specimen: PBMCs. The source is a woman aged 60 to 75 with lung cancer. Each CDR3 is given with its conserved first and last residue. Each record gives: V gene, J gene, D gene, clone size, CDR3 protein, CDR3 DNA. D genes are given only for firm matches. Clone size is not always given. Where it is, it says once, few, many or a class for expanded clones.

V gene: TRBV5-4
J gene: TRBJ2-2
D gene: NA
clone size: NA
CDR3 protein: CASSLGQINTGELFF
CDR3 DNA: TGTGCCAGCAGCTTGGGGCAGATAAACACCGGGGAGCTGTTTTTT

V gene: TRBV19
J gene: TRBJ2-1
D gene: TRBD2
clone size: NA
CDR3 protein: CASSILGGRARNEQFF
CDR3 DNA: TGTGCCAGTAGTATACTCGGCGGGAGGGCCCGAAATGAGCAGTTCTTC

V gene: TRBV5-1
J gene: TRBJ1-1
D gene: TRBD1
clone size: NA
CDR3 protein: CASSFISGGAGTEAFF
CDR3 DNA: TGCGCCAGCAGCTTTATCTCAGGGGGTGCGGGCACTGAAGCTTTCTTT

V gene: TRBV13
J gene: TRBJ2-1
D gene: NA
clone size: once
CDR3 protein: CASSSDNPGNEQFF
CDR3 DNA: TGTGCCAGCAGCTCCGACAACCCAGGCAATGAGCAGTTCTTC

V gene: TRBV29-1
J gene: TRBJ2-3
D gene: TRBD2
clone size: NA
CDR3 protein: CSVDAGGTDTQYF
CDR3 DNA: TGCAGCGTTGATGCGGGAGGCACAGATACGCAGTATTTT

V gene: TRBV7-8
J gene: TRBJ2-7
D gene: NA
clone size: NA
CDR3 protein: CASSPRGPGEQYF
CDR3 DNA: TGTGCCAGCAGCCCCCGGGGCCCGGGGGAGCAGTACTTC

V gene: TRBV5-1
J gene: TRBJ2-7
D gene: TRBD2
clone size: many
CDR3 protein: CASSSDPGLAGTGNF
CDR3 DNA: TGCGCCAGCAGCTCAGATCCGGGACTAGCGGGGACGGGGAACTTC

V gene: TRBV9
J gene: TRBJ1-6
D gene: TRBD1
clone size: NA
CDR3 protein: CASSARDSYNSPLHF
CDR3 DNA: TGTGCCAGCAGCGCCAGGGACAGTTATAATTCACCCCTCCACTTT

V gene: TRBV6-5
J gene: TRBJ2-3
D gene: TRBD2
clone size: NA
CDR3 protein: CASTNIAGGIHTQYF
CDR3 DNA: TGTGCCAGCACCAACATAGCGGGGGGGATCCATACGCAGTATTTT

V gene: TRBV18
J gene: TRBJ2-6
D gene: NA
clone size: once
CDR3 protein: CASSPRGSGANVLTF
CDR3 DNA: TGTGCCAGCTCACCACGGGGATCTGGGGCCAACGTCCTGACTTTC

V gene: TRBV6-4
J gene: TRBJ1-4
D gene: NA
clone size: NA
CDR3 protein: CARGGRLNEKLFF
CDR3 DNA: TGTGCCAGAGGCGGACGGCTTAATGAAAAACTGTTTTTT

V gene: TRBV6-5
J gene: TRBJ2-7
D gene: TRBD2
clone size: few
CDR3 protein: CASTATSGRSYEQYF
CDR3 DNA: TGTGCCAGCACCGCGACTAGCGGGAGATCCTACGAGCAGTACTTC

V gene: TRBV27
J gene: TRBJ1-2
D gene: NA
clone size: NA
CDR3 protein: CASSAGGSGYTF
CDR3 DNA: TGTGCCAGCAGCGCTGGAGGAAGCGGCTACACCTTC

V gene: TRBV11-2
J gene: TRBJ2-1
D gene: TRBD2
clone size: NA
CDR3 protein: CASSSGLAGSNEQFF
CDR3 DNA: TGTGCCAGCAGCTCGGGACTAGCGGGTTCCAATGAGCAGTTCTTC

V gene: TRBV15
J gene: TRBJ2-7
D gene: TRBD2
clone size: NA
CDR3 protein: CATSRSGTVSYEQYF
CDR3 DNA: TGTGCCACCAGCAGGAGCGGGACCGTTTCCTACGAGCAGTACTTC

V gene: TRBV7-2
J gene: TRBJ2-5
D gene: NA
clone size: NA
CDR3 protein: CASSLRTQETQYF
CDR3 DNA: TGTGCCAGCAGCTTGAGGACCCAAGAGACCCAGTACTTC

V gene: TRBV6-6
J gene: TRBJ1-5
D gene: TRBD1
clone size: NA
CDR3 protein: CASSPKGGGSNQPQHF
CDR3 DNA: TGTGCCAGCAGCCCGAAAGGGGGCGGTAGCAATCAGCCCCAGCATTTT

V gene: TRBV5-4
J gene: TRBJ2-6
D gene: NA
clone size: NA
CDR3 protein: CASSLVVSVTNVLTF
CDR3 DNA: TGTGCCAGCAGCTTGGTGGTCAGTGTGACCAACGTCCTGACTTTC

V gene: TRBV5-1
J gene: TRBJ2-2
D gene: NA
clone size: NA
CDR3 protein: CASSSGGRGSTGELFF
CDR3 DNA: TGCGCCAGCAGCTCGGGGGGCAGGGGGTCCACCGGGGAGCTGTTTTTT

V gene: TRBV7-3
J gene: TRBJ1-2
D gene: TRBD1
clone size: NA
CDR3 protein: CASSSTGGNGYTF
CDR3 DNA: TGTGCCAGCAGCTCGACAGGGGGCAATGGCTACACCTTC

V gene: TRBV6-4
J gene: TRBJ2-3
D gene: TRBD1
clone size: NA
CDR3 protein: CASSAMDRDADTQYF
CDR3 DNA: TGTGCCAGCAGTGCGATGGACAGGGACGCAGATACGCAGTATTTT

V gene: TRBV3-1/TRBV3-2
J gene: TRBJ1-1
D gene: TRBD1
clone size: NA
CDR3 protein: CASSQGSGTGVGTEAFF
CDR3 DNA: TGTGCCAGCAGCCAAGGGTCCGGGACAGGGGTAGGCACTGAAGCTTTCTTT

V gene: TRBV30
J gene: TRBJ2-1
D gene: NA
clone size: once
CDR3 protein: CAWSEGWGNEQFF
CDR3 DNA: TGTGCCTGGAGTGAGGGATGGGGAAATGAGCAGTTCTTC

V gene: TRBV7-9
J gene: TRBJ2-3
D gene: TRBD1
clone size: NA
CDR3 protein: CASDRGLGRTDTQYF
CDR3 DNA: TGTGCCAGCGACAGGGGGCTAGGACGCACAGATACGCAGTATTTT

V gene: TRBV12-5
J gene: TRBJ2-2
D gene: NA
clone size: NA
CDR3 protein: CARGGQPNTGELFF
CDR3 DNA: TGTGCTAGGGGGGGACAACCGAACACCGGGGAGCTGTTTTTT

V gene: TRBV5-1
J gene: TRBJ1-3
D gene: NA
clone size: NA
CDR3 protein: CASSLEGSGNTIYF
CDR3 DNA: TGCGCCAGCAGCTTGGAAGGTTCTGGAAACACCATATATTTT

V gene: TRBV18
J gene: TRBJ1-1
D gene: NA
clone size: NA
CDR3 protein: CASSPSTQNTEAFF
CDR3 DNA: TGTGCCAGCTCACCTTCCACACAGAACACTGAAGCTTTCTTT

V gene: TRBV30
J gene: TRBJ1-1
D gene: NA
clone size: NA
CDR3 protein: CAWSGKGAPNTEAFF
CDR3 DNA: TGTGCCTGGAGTGGGAAAGGGGCGCCCAACACTGAAGCTTTCTTT

V gene: TRBV9
J gene: TRBJ1-6
D gene: NA
clone size: NA
CDR3 protein: CASSVGLSSYNSPLHF
CDR3 DNA: TGTGCCAGCAGCGTAGGGCTAAGCTCCTATAATTCACCCCTCCACTTT

V gene: TRBV7-8
J gene: TRBJ2-1
D gene: NA
clone size: NA
CDR3 protein: CASISYPREEQFF
CDR3 DNA: TGTGCCAGCATCTCGTATCCCAGGGAAGAGCAGTTCTTC

V gene: TRBV6-1
J gene: TRBJ1-2
D gene: NA
clone size: NA
CDR3 protein: CASSEAEGWSYGYTF
CDR3 DNA: TGTGCCAGCAGTGAAGCTGAAGGTTGGAGCTATGGCTACACCTTC

V gene: TRBV30
J gene: TRBJ1-6
D gene: NA
clone size: NA
CDR3 protein: CAWSPGKGGNSPLHF
CDR3 DNA: TGTGCCTGGAGTCCGGGGAAGGGAGGAAATTCACCCCTCCACTTT

V gene: TRBV4-1
J gene: TRBJ2-1
D gene: NA
clone size: NA
CDR3 protein: CASSQPGGGPYNEQFF
CDR3 DNA: TGCGCCAGCAGCCAACCCGGAGGGGGCCCCTACAATGAGCAGTTCTTC

V gene: TRBV6-5
J gene: TRBJ1-2
D gene: TRBD1
clone size: NA
CDR3 protein: CASRTGQFYGYTF
CDR3 DNA: TGTGCCAGCAGGACGGGACAGTTTTATGGCTACACCTTC

V gene: TRBV2
J gene: TRBJ1-6
D gene: NA
clone size: NA
CDR3 protein: CASSGRGADSPLHF
CDR3 DNA: TGTGCCAGCAGTGGCAGGGGCGCTGATTCACCCCTCCACTTT

V gene: TRBV29-1
J gene: TRBJ1-4
D gene: NA
clone size: NA
CDR3 protein: CSVLDGYNEKLFF
CDR3 DNA: TGCAGCGTTCTTGACGGATATAATGAAAAACTGTTTTTT

V gene: TRBV28
J gene: TRBJ2-6
D gene: NA
clone size: once
CDR3 protein: CASTPSGANVLTF
CDR3 DNA: TGTGCCAGCACCCCCTCTGGGGCCAACGTCCTGACTTTC

V gene: TRBV7-6
J gene: TRBJ1-5
D gene: NA
clone size: NA
CDR3 protein: CASSAEAGSSNQPQHF
CDR3 DNA: TGTGCCAGCAGCGCCGAGGCCGGGTCTAGCAATCAGCCCCAGCATTTT

V gene: TRBV28
J gene: TRBJ2-2
D gene: NA
clone size: NA
CDR3 protein: CASSLGGRGNAGELFF
CDR3 DNA: TGTGCCAGCAGTTTAGGGGGAAGAGGGAACGCCGGGGAGCTGTTTTTT

V gene: TRBV27
J gene: TRBJ2-1
D gene: NA
clone size: NA
CDR3 protein: CASSLSLPRYNEQFF
CDR3 DNA: TGTGCCAGCAGTTTATCCCTCCCGAGATACAATGAGCAGTTCTTC

V gene: TRBV18
J gene: TRBJ2-1
D gene: TRBD2
clone size: NA
CDR3 protein: CASFPWAGVSSYNEQFF
CDR3 DNA: TGTGCCAGCTTCCCTTGGGCGGGGGTGAGCTCCTACAATGAGCAGTTCTTC

V gene: TRBV7-3
J gene: TRBJ1-1
D gene: NA
clone size: NA
CDR3 protein: CASSRTGRTEAFF
CDR3 DNA: TGTGCCAGCAGCCGAACAGGGCGCACTGAAGCTTTCTTT

V gene: TRBV9
J gene: TRBJ1-2
D gene: NA
clone size: NA
CDR3 protein: CASSAQPHDIYGYTF
CDR3 DNA: TGTGCCAGCAGCGCCCAGCCACATGATATTTATGGCTACACCTTC

V gene: TRBV19
J gene: TRBJ2-2
D gene: NA
clone size: few
CDR3 protein: CASSIVLGELFF
CDR3 DNA: TGTGCCAGTAGTATAGTTCTCGGGGAGCTGTTTTTT

V gene: TRBV29-1
J gene: TRBJ1-2
D gene: TRBD1
clone size: once
CDR3 protein: CSVEGQGNLYGYTF
CDR3 DNA: TGCAGCGTTGAAGGACAGGGAAACCTCTATGGCTACACCTTC

V gene: TRBV15
J gene: TRBJ2-1
D gene: NA
clone size: once
CDR3 protein: CATSRDRAYSYNEQFF
CDR3 DNA: TGTGCCACCAGCAGAGACCGCGCGTACTCCTACAATGAGCAGTTCTTC

V gene: TRBV2
J gene: TRBJ2-5
D gene: TRBD2
clone size: NA
CDR3 protein: CASSTGTSDLKETQYF
CDR3 DNA: TGTGCCAGCAGTACCGGGACTAGCGACCTAAAAGAGACCCAGTACTTC

V gene: TRBV10-3
J gene: TRBJ1-1
D gene: TRBD1
clone size: few
CDR3 protein: CAISATTGVNTEAFF
CDR3 DNA: TGTGCCATCAGTGCGACGACAGGGGTGAACACTGAAGCTTTCTTT

V gene: TRBV5-6
J gene: TRBJ2-1
D gene: NA
clone size: NA
CDR3 protein: CASSLQGRVYNEQFF
CDR3 DNA: TGTGCCAGCAGCTTACAGGGAAGGGTCTACAATGAGCAGTTCTTC

V gene: TRBV3-1/TRBV3-2
J gene: TRBJ2-1
D gene: TRBD1
clone size: NA
CDR3 protein: CASSPGTGFLNEQFF
CDR3 DNA: TGTGCCAGCAGCCCCGGGACAGGGTTTCTCAATGAGCAGTTCTTC

V gene: TRBV11-1
J gene: TRBJ1-4
D gene: NA
clone size: NA
CDR3 protein: CASSLEEGGTNEKLFF
CDR3 DNA: TGTGCCAGCAGCTTGGAGGAGGGGGGAACGAATGAAAAACTGTTTTTT

V gene: TRBV19
J gene: TRBJ1-5
D gene: NA
clone size: NA
CDR3 protein: CASSMFSEYQPQHF
CDR3 DNA: TGTGCCAGTAGTATGTTCAGCGAGTATCAGCCCCAGCATTTT

V gene: TRBV2
J gene: TRBJ2-1
D gene: NA
clone size: NA
CDR3 protein: CASSLLQPGFF
CDR3 DNA: TGTGCCAGCAGCCTCCTCCAGCCAGGGTTCTTC